This record concerns one T cell receptor beta chain sequence. Its antigen specificity is not known. One base away there is no much larger clone; base qualities are not given. TCRbeta CDR3 regions were amplified from genomic DNA using the immunoSEQ Assay, a bias-controlled multiplex PCR. The authors' analysis ran thus. Within the assay, amplification of reference gene primers was used to estimate how many nucleated cells each sample contained. Sequence reads were collapsed and filtered to measure the absolute abundance of every unique TCRbeta CDR3 rearrangement. Productive Simpson clonality was computed per sample as the square root of Simpson's diversity index over productive rearrangements. TCRdb stores this immuneACCESS table with in-frame sequences only. Part of the clones is absent; in the studies checked, under half of the shortfall reflects unresolved V genes, and no reason is known for the rest. V, J and clone size are taken as reported in that table, and D and trimming were inferred from the DNA itself. This sample lists approximately 200,000 clones; roughly 83% were detected once. Clones ranked in the top ten supply 6.5% to 9% of the sample.

Trimming costs V 6 bases and J 7 bases, and their ends lie 15 bases apart. The CDR3 goes from the cysteine to the phenylalanine over 13 residues. Solely the CDR3 DNA is kept, with 39 bases framed from the first base. CDR1 and CDR2 (MNHEY, SVGEGT) derive from the germline V gene. Whole blood was collected in K2EDTA tubes by collaborating institutions according to the institutions' own protocols. For TCRbeta analysis, collaborators shipped samples as frozen whole blood, isolated PBMCs, or DNA extracted from either of those sample types. The sample belongs to a study of blood T cell repertoires in COVID-19 (dated by TCRdb to the early 2020s). The study in broad terms: Samples from collaborators originated in the United States, Italy and Spain and spanned both the acute and convalescent phases of COVID-19. The dataset comprised deeply sampled blood TCRbeta repertoires from subjects exposed to, actively infected with, or recovered from COVID-19. The samples were drawn from the first 160 participants of the ongoing ImmuneRACE study and from 1,254 subjects provided by 6 global collaborators. A de-identified subject ID, COVID-19 status, age in years and sex were almost always included in the sample metadata. Where available, HLA class I and class II types were obtained from metadata supplied by the sample provider rather than from assay-based typing. The material from the prospective study consisted of cDNA or gDNA derived from T cells, B-cell-depleted T cells, or PBMCs. The repertoires were released in a freely available public database meant as a resource for research on the immune response to SARS-CoV-2.

The paper as a whole reports these results and caveats: The amount of clinical and demographic metadata varied by source and participant and was provided uncurated.

The sequenced material came from peripheral blood. The chain links TRBV6-2 or TRBV6-3 with TRBJ2-5, with TRBD2 tentatively as D gene (6 bases match). The clonotype was recovered from a woman aged 45-65 years with acute or convalescent COVID-19. This receptor has the CDR3 CASSQDFGGTQYF. The nucleotide sequence is TGTGCCAGCAGCCAGGATTTCGGGGGGACCCAGTACTTC.